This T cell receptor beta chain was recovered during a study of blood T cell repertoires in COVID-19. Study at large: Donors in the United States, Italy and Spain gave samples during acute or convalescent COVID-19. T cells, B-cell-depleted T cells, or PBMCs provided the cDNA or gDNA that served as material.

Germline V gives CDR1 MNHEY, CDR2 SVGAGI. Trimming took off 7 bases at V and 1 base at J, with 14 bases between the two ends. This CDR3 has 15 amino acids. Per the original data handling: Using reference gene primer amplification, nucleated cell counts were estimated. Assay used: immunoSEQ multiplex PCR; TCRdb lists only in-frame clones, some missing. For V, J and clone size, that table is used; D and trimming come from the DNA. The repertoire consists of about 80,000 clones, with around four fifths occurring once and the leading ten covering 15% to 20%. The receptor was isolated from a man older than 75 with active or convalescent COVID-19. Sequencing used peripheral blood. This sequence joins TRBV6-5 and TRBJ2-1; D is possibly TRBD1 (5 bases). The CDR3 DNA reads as TGTGCCAGCACCCAGGGTTATCCTTCCTACAATGAGCAGTTCTTC. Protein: CASTQGYPSYNEQFF.